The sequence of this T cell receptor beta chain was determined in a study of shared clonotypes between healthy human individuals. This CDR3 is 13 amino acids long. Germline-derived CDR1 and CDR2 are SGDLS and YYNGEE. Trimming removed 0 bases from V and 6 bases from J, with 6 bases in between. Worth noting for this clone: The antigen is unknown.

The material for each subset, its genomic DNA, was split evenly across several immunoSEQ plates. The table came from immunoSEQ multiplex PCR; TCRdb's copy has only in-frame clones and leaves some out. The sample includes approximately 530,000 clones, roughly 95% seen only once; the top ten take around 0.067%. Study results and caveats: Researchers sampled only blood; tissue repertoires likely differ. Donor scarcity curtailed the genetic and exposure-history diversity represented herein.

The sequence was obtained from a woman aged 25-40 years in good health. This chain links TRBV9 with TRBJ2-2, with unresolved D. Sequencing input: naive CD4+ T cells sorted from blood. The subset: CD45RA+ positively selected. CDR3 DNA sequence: TGTGCCAGCAGCGTAGAGGCGGCCGGGGAGCTGTTTTTT. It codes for CASSVEAAGELFF.